The 7 T cell receptor beta chains presented below share a single source sample, sequenced in a study of cytomegalovirus exposure and HLA in healthy donors. 60 Vbeta and 13 Jbeta primers were used in PCR. Assay used: immunoSEQ multiplex PCR; TCRdb lists only in-frame clones, some missing. Among about 180,000 clones listed, roughly 77% were seen once. The specimen sequenced was PBMCs. These TCRs come from a woman in her thirties in good health and CMV-seropositive.

V is TRBV15 and J is TRBJ2-5; D gene uncertain. This CDR3 has 12 residues. CDR1 is LNHNV, CDR2 YYDKDF, per germline (reference sequence). Trimming left V 1 base short and J 5 bases short, with 5 bases between. CDR3 nucleotide sequence: TGTGCCACCAGCAGAGCGTTCGAGACCCAGTACTTC. Residues: CATSRAFETQYF.

This clone has a single count. This chain joins TRBV11-2 and TRBJ1-1; D call uncertain. The CDR3 sequence is 15 residues long. From germline, CDR1 is SGHAT and CDR2 FQNNGV. Trimming pared 6 bases from V and 3 bases from J, leaving 17 bases between. The CDR3 DNA reads TGTGCCAGCAGTCGAGCGGGGATAAGGGACACTGAAGCTTTCTTT. It yields the protein CASSRAGIRDTEAFF.

The CDR3 region has the DNA TGTGCCAGCAGTTTGTTGATCCGGGGGGCCCGTACAGATACGCAGTATTTT. The encoded protein is CASSLLIRGARTDTQYF. The V call is TRBV28, the J call TRBJ2-3; the D gene is possibly TRBD2 (7 bases). CDR1 is MDHEN and CDR2 is SYDVKM in the germline V gene. Trimming shortened V by 3 bases and J by 3 bases, and 19 bases separated the two germline ends. The CDR3 has 17 residues.

The chain uses TRBV7-2 and TRBJ1-5; possibly TRBD1 for D (6 bases). Germline V CDR1 and CDR2: SGHTA, FQGNSA. Trimming took off 1 base at V and 6 bases at J, with 16 bases between the two ends. The CDR3 length is 16 residues. As DNA, the CDR3 is TGTGCCAGCAGCTTAGGGGTTTCGGGGGGGGCTCAGCCCCAGCATTTT. As protein: CASSLGVSGGAQPQHF.

The CDR3 nucleotides are TGTGCCAGCACCCCTAGATCTAACTATGGCTACACCTTC. Amino acids: CASTPRSNYGYTF. The V call is TRBV7-9, the J call TRBJ1-2; no firm D call. The CDR3 contains 13 residues. Trimming took 7 bases from V and 0 from J, leaving 9 bases between them. Germline loops: CDR1 SEHNR, CDR2 FQNEAQ (reference sequence). The variable domain in full, completed from reference TRBV7-9 and TRBJ1-2, reads DTGVSQNPRHKITKRGQNVTFRCDPISEHNRLYWYRQTLGQGPEFLTYFQNEAQLEKSRLLSDRFSAERPKGSFSTLEIQRTEQGDSAMYLCASTPRSNYGYTFGSGTRLTVV.

The V call is TRBV15, the J call TRBJ2-3; 7 nucleotides match TRBD2. This CDR3 is 14 amino acids long. The V segment lost 5 bases and the J segment 4 bases; nucleotides outside the gene matches: 6. Germline loops: CDR1 LNHNV, CDR2 YYDKDF (reference sequence). The DNA for the CDR3 is TGTGCCACCAGCTGGGGGGGGGACTCAGATACGCAGTATTTT. Amino acid sequence: CATSWGGDSDTQYF.

The CDR3 region is CASSVGPNEKLFF. The CDR3 DNA reads TGTGCCAGCAGCGTTGGGCCGAATGAAAAACTGTTTTTT. V usage is TRBV7-2 and J usage is TRBJ1-4, with D uncertain. V was clipped by 5 bases and J by 5 bases, with 9 bases between them. CDR1 and CDR2 from the germline V gene are SGHTA and FQGNSA. This CDR3 has 13 amino acids. Full variable domain (rest looked up from reference TRBV7-2 and TRBJ1-4): GAGVSQSPSNKVTEKGKDVELRCDPISGHTALYWYRQSLGQGLEFLIYFQGNSAPDKSGLPSDRFSAERTGGSVSTLTIQRTQQEDSAVYLCASSVGPNEKLFFGSGTQLSVL.